Described below is a single T cell receptor (beta chain) sequence and its context. Its cognate antigen is unknown. Germline V lookup: CDR1 SNHLY, CDR2 FYNNEI. The CDR3 runs 15 residues. Trimming removed 3 bases from V and 2 bases from J; junction bases left unmatched: 6. The naive CD8 population came from CD45RO-negative cells selected for CCR7, without terminally differentiated effector memory CD45RA+ cells. Original analysis: Junction-only sequences without quality scores were provided by ImmunoSEQ, so filtering was different. Repertoires were generated with immunoSEQ multiplex PCR, while TCRdb's copy carries only in-frame clones and drops some. V and J calls and clone size come straight from that table; D and trimming were deduced from the DNA. The table has 1.5 million to 2.5 million clones, roughly 95% seen once; the top ten hold 0.9% to 1.5%. The sample originates from a study of shared clonotypes between healthy human individuals.

Study results and caveats: Sharing across a few donors was seen in 4% to 6.5% of naive CD4 clonotypes. Compared with clonotypes that all four donors shared, non-shared clonotypes had lower generation probabilities. Generally, naive subsets came out with larger estimated richness than memory subsets.

The sequenced sample consisted of naive CD8+ T cells sorted from blood. The V gene is TRBV2, the J gene TRBJ2-5; 7 nucleotides line up with TRBD2. The TCR was taken from a man aged 18 to 30 in good health. The CDR3 coding sequence is TGTGCCAGCAGTGAGTGGGAGGGCAATCAAGAGACCCAGTACTTC. Translated: CASSEWEGNQETQYF.